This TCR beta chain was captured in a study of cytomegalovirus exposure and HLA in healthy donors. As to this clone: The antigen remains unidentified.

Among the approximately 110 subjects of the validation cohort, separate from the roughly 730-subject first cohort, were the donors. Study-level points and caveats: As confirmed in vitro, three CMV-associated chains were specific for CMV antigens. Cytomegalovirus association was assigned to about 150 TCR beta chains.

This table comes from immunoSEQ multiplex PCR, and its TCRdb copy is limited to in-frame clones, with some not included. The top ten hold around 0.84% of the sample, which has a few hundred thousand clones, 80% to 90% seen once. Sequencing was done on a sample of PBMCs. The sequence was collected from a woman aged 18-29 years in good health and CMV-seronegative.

The DNA for the CDR3 is TGTGCCAGCAGATTTGACAGATCCGACACCGGGGAGCTGTTTTTT. Encoded protein: CASRFDRSDTGELFF. J is TRBJ2-2 and V is TRBV2, with D maybe TRBD1 (5 bases). This CDR3 region has 15 residues. The ends were cut back, 6 bases at V and 3 bases at J, with 14 bases in the middle. CDR1 and CDR2 from the germline V gene are SNHLY and FYNNEI. The full variable domain, rest sourced from reference TRBV2 and TRBJ2-2, is EPEVTQTPSHQVTQMGQEVILRCVPISNHLYFYWYRQILGQKVEFLVSFYNNEISEKSEIFDDQFSVERPDGSNFTLKIRSTKLEDSAMYFCASRFDRSDTGELFFGEGSRLTVL.